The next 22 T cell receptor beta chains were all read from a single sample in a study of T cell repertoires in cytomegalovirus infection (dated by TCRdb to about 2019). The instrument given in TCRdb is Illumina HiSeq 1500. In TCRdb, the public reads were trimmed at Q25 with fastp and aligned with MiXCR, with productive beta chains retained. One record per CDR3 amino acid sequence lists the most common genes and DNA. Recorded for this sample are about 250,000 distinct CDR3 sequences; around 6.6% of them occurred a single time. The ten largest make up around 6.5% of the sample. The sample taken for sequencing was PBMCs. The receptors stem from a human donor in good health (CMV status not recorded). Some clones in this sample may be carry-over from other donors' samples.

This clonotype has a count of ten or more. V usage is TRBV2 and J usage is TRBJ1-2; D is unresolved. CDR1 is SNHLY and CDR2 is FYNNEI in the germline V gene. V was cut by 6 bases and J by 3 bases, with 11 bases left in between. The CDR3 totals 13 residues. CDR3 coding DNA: TGTGCCAGCAGAAACCTACCTCACTATGGCTACACCTTC. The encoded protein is CASRNLPHYGYTF.

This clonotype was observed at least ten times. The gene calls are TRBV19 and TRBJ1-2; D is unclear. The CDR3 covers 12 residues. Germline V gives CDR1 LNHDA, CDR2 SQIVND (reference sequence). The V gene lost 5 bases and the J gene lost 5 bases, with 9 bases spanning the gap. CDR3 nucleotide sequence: TGTGCCAGTAGTGACCCAGGATATGGCTACACCTTC. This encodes CASSDPGYGYTF.

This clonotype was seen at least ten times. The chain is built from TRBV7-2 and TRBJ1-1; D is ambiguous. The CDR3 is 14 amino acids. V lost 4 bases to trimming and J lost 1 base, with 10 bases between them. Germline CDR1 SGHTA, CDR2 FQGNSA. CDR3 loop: CASSWKTANTEAFF. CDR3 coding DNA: TGTGCCAGCAGCTGGAAGACGGCGAACACTGAAGCTTTCTTT.

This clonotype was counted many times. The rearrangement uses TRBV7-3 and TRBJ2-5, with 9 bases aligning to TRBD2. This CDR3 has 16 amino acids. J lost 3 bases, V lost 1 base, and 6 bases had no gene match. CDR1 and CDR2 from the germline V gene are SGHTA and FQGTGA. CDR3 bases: TGTGCCAGCAGCTTAAGGCGGGGGGGCCCGGAAGAGACCCAGTACTTC. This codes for CASSLRRGGPEETQYF.

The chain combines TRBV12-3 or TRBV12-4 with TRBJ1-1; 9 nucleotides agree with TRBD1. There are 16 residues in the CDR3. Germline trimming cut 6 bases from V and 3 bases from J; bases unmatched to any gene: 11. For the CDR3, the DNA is TGTGCCAGCAGCCCGAGGACAGGGGCAAAGCACACTGAAGCTTTCTTT. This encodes CASSPRTGAKHTEAFF.

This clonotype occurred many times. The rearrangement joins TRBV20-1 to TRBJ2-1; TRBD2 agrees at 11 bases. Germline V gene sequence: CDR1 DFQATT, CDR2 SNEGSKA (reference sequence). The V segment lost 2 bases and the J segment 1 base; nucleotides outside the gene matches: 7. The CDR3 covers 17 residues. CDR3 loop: CSARRLAGGPSYNEQFF. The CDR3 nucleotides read TGCAGTGCTAGAAGGCTAGCGGGGGGACCTTCCTACAATGAGCAGTTCTTC.

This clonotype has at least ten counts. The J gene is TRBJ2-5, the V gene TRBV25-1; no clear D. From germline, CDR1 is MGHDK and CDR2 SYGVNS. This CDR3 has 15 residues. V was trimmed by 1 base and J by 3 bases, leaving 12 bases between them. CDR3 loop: CASSEWSIDEETQYF. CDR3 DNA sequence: TGTGCCAGCAGTGAATGGTCCATAGATGAAGAGACCCAGTACTTC.

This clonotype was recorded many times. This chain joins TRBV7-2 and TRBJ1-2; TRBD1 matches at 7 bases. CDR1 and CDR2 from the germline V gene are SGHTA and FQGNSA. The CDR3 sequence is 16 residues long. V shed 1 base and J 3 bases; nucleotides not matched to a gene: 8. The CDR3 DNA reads TGTGCCAGCAGCTTAGGACATGGGACAGTCTACTATGGCTACACCTTC. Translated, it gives CASSLGHGTVYYGYTF.

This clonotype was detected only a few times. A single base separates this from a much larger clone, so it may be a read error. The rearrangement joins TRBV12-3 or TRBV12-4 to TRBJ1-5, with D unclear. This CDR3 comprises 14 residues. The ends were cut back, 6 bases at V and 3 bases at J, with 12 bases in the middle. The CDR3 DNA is TGTGCCAGCAGACTTTCTATGCCCAATCAGCCCCAGCATTTT. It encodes CASRLSMPNQPQHF.

The CDR3 bases are TGCAGTGCTCGCGGACTAGCGGGGCTAGCCAAAAACATTCAGTACTTC. The encoded protein is CSARGLAGLAKNIQYF. The chain links TRBV20-1 to TRBJ2-4, with 12 bases matching TRBD2. The germline CDR1 and CDR2 sequences are DFQATT and SNEGSKA (reference sequence). J was trimmed by 0 bases and V by 5 bases; bases with no gene match: 5. The CDR3 has 16 amino acids.

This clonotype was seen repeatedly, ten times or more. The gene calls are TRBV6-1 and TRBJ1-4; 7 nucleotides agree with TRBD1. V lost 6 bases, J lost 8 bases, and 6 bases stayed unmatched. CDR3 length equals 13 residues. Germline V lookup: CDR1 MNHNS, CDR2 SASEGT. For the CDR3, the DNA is TGTGCCAGCAGAATGGGAGGGGGCGAAAAACTGTTTTTT. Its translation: CASRMGGGEKLFF.

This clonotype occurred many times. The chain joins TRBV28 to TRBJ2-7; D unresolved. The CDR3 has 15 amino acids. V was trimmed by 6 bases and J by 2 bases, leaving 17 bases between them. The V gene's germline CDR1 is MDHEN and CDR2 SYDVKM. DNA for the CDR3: TGTGCCAGCAGACTCCCGACGGGCGAAACCTACGAGCAGTACTTC. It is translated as CASRLPTGETYEQYF.

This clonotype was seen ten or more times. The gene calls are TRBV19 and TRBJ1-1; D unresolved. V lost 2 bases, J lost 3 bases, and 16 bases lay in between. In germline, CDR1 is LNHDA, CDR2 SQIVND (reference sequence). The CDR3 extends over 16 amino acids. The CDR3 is CASSINGLGGHTEAFF. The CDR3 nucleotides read TGTGCCAGTAGTATAAACGGACTCGGAGGGCACACTGAAGCTTTCTTT.

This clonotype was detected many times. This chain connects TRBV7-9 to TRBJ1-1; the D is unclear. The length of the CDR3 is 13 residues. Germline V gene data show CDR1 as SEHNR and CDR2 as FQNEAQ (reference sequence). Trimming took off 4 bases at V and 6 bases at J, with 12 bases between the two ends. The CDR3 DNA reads TGTGCCAGCAGCTCGGTAGAGGGCCCTGAAGCTTTCTTT. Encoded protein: CASSSVEGPEAFF.

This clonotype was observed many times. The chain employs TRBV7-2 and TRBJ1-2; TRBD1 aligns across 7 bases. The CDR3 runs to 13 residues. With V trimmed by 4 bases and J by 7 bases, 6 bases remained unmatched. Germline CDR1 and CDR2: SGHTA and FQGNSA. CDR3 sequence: CASSYDRAGGYTF. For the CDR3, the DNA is TGTGCCAGCAGCTATGACAGGGCGGGTGGCTACACCTTC.

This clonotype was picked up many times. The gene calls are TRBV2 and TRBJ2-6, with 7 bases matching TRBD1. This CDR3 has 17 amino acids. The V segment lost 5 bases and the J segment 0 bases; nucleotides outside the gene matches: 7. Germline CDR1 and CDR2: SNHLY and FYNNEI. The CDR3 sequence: CASSSGQARSGANVLTF. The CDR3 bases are TGTGCCAGCAGTTCCGGACAGGCCCGCTCTGGGGCCAACGTCCTGACTTTC.

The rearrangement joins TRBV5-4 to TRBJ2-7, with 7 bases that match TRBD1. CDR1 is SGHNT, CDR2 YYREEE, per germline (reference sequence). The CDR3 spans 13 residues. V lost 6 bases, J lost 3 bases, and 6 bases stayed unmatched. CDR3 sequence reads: CASMGQSHYEQYF. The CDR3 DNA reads TGTGCCAGCATGGGACAGTCACACTACGAGCAGTACTTC.

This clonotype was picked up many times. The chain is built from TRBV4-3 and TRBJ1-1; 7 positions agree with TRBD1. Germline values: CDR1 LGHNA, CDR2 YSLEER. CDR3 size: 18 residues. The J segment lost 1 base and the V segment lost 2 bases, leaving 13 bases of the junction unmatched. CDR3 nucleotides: TGCGCCAGCAGCCAATCCAGAGTGGGACAGCGATGGAACACTGAAGCTTTCTTT. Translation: CASSQSRVGQRWNTEAFF.

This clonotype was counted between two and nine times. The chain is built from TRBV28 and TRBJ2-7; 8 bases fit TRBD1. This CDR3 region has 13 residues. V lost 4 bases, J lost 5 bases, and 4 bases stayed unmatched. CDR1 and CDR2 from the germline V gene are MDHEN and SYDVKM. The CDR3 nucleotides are TGTGCCAGCAGTTCCTTGGACAGGGACGAGCAGTACTTC. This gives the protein CASSSLDRDEQYF.

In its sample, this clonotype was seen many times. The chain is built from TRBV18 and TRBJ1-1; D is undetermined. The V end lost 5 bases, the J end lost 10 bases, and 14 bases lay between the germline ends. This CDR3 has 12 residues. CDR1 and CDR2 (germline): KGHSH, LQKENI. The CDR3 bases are TGTGCCAGCTCATCTTCTACGGGTTCAGCTTTCTTT. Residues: CASSSSTGSAFF.

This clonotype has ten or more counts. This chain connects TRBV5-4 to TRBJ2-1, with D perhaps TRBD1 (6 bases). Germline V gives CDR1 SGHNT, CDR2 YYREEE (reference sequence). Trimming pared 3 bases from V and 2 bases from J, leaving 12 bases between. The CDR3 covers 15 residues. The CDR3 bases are TGTGCCAGCAGCTCGGGACACACAGCCTACAATGAGCAGTTCTTC. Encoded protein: CASSSGHTAYNEQFF. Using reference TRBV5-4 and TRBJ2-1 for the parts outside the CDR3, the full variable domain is ETGVTQSPTHLIKTRGQQVTLRCSSQSGHNTVSWYQQALGQGPQFIFQYYREEENGRGNFPPRFSGLQFPNYSSELNVNALELDDSALYLCASSSGHTAYNEQFFGPGTRLTVL.

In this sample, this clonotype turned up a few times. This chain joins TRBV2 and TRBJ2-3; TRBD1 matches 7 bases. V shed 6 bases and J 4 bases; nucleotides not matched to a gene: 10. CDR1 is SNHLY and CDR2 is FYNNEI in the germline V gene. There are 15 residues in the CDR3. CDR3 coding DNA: TGTGCCAGCAGAGCGATTCGGACAGGCGCAGATACGCAGTATTTT. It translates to CASRAIRTGADTQYF.